A selection of T cell receptor beta chains follows, all from one sample in a study of cytomegalovirus exposure and HLA in healthy donors. Assay used: immunoSEQ multiplex PCR; TCRdb lists only in-frame clones, some missing. Of just over 85,000 clones in the sample, 65% to 80% were seen once. Specimen: PBMCs. Source of these receptors: a man aged 35 to 55 in good health and CMV-seronegative. CDR3s include the opening cysteine and the closing phenylalanine or tryptophan. A D gene is named only where the DNA matches it firmly. Part of the rows lack a size; the others show once, few, many or a class for expanded clones.

CDR3aa: CASSVVGTESYEQYF
CDR3nt: TGTGCCAGCAGCGTAGTTGGGACAGAATCCTACGAGCAGTACTTC
j_gene: TRBJ2-7
v_gene: TRBV9
abundance: -
d_gene: TRBD1

CDR3aa: CASSFGPDTQYF
CDR3nt: TGTGCCAGCAGCTTTGGGCCTGATACGCAGTATTTT
j_gene: TRBJ2-3
v_gene: TRBV7-2
abundance: -
d_gene: -

CDR3aa: CASSPGGYGYTF
CDR3nt: TGTGCCAGCAGCCCCGGTGGCTATGGCTACACCTTC
j_gene: TRBJ1-2
v_gene: TRBV7-8
abundance: -
d_gene: -

CDR3aa: CASSLGLVNNEQFF
CDR3nt: TGCGCCAGCAGCCTTGGTTTAGTGAACAATGAGCAGTTCTTC
j_gene: TRBJ2-1
v_gene: TRBV5-1
abundance: -
d_gene: -

CDR3aa: CASSPGESSYNEQFF
CDR3nt: TGTGCCAGCAGCCCGGGGGAAAGCTCCTACAATGAGCAGTTCTTC
j_gene: TRBJ2-1
v_gene: TRBV11-3
abundance: -
d_gene: -

CDR3aa: CASSVGGVYGPQHF
CDR3nt: TGTGCCAGCAGCGTAGGGGGGGTCTATGGGCCCCAGCATTTT
j_gene: TRBJ1-5
v_gene: TRBV9
abundance: -
d_gene: -

CDR3aa: CASSRLGQGSYEQYF
CDR3nt: TGCGCCAGCAGCCGACTAGGACAGGGTTCCTACGAGCAGTACTTC
j_gene: TRBJ2-7
v_gene: TRBV4-3
abundance: -
d_gene: TRBD1

CDR3aa: CAIKPGTDNTEAFF
CDR3nt: TGTGCCATCAAACCCGGGACAGATAACACTGAAGCTTTCTTT
j_gene: TRBJ1-1
v_gene: TRBV10-3
abundance: -
d_gene: TRBD1

CDR3aa: CASSLGGGYNEQFF
CDR3nt: TGTGCCAGCAGCTTAGGGGGAGGCTACAATGAGCAGTTCTTC
j_gene: TRBJ2-1
v_gene: TRBV7-6
abundance: -
d_gene: -

CDR3aa: CASSVDETGPLQFF
CDR3nt: TGTGCCAGCAGCGTAGACGAGACAGGGCCTTTGCAGTTCTTC
j_gene: TRBJ2-1
v_gene: TRBV9
abundance: -
d_gene: TRBD1

CDR3aa: CASSLSQGRGEKLFF
CDR3nt: TGTGCCAGCAGCCTCTCCCAGGGTCGCGGTGAAAAACTGTTTTTT
j_gene: TRBJ1-4
v_gene: TRBV7-6
abundance: -
d_gene: -

CDR3aa: CASSSTVDRGSEAFF
CDR3nt: TGTGCCAGCAGCTCGACAGTAGACAGGGGCTCTGAAGCTTTCTTT
j_gene: TRBJ1-1
v_gene: TRBV5-4
abundance: -
d_gene: TRBD1

CDR3aa: CASGTGGHGYTF
CDR3nt: TGTGCCAGCGGGACAGGGGGCCATGGCTACACCTTC
j_gene: TRBJ1-2
v_gene: TRBV6-6
abundance: -
d_gene: TRBD1

CDR3aa: CASSQVSGATHTDTQYF
CDR3nt: TGCGCCAGCAGCCAAGTTAGCGGGGCCACACACACAGATACGCAGTATTTT
j_gene: TRBJ2-3
v_gene: TRBV4-1
abundance: few
d_gene: TRBD2

CDR3aa: CASSLSGQGAGNTIYF
CDR3nt: TGTGCCAGCAGCTTATCTGGACAGGGGGCTGGAAACACCATATATTTT
j_gene: TRBJ1-3
v_gene: TRBV7-2
abundance: once
d_gene: TRBD1

CDR3aa: CASSQELRSEKLFF
CDR3nt: TGTGCCAGCAGCCAAGAACTCCGAAGTGAAAAACTGTTTTTT
j_gene: TRBJ1-4
v_gene: TRBV4-2
abundance: -
d_gene: -

CDR3aa: CASSLLAGVDYGYTF
CDR3nt: TGTGCCAGCAGCCTTCTGGCAGGGGTCGACTATGGCTACACCTTC
j_gene: TRBJ1-2
v_gene: TRBV5-4
abundance: -
d_gene: -

CDR3aa: CASSPRRDSYEQYF
CDR3nt: TGTGCCAGCAGCCCGAGACGGGACTCCTACGAGCAGTACTTC
j_gene: TRBJ2-7
v_gene: TRBV5-6
abundance: -
d_gene: -

CDR3aa: CASSLGQVNQPQHF
CDR3nt: TGCGCCAGCAGCTTGGGGCAAGTCAATCAGCCCCAGCATTTT
j_gene: TRBJ1-5
v_gene: TRBV5-1
abundance: -
d_gene: -

CDR3aa: CATNPSGGTDTQYF
CDR3nt: TGTGCCACCAACCCCTCGGGGGGTACAGATACGCAGTATTTT
j_gene: TRBJ2-3
v_gene: TRBV6-6
abundance: few
d_gene: TRBD2

CDR3aa: CASSPLGGAEAFF
CDR3nt: TGTGCCAGCAGTCCCTTAGGGGGCGCTGAAGCTTTCTTT
j_gene: TRBJ1-1
v_gene: TRBV27
abundance: few
d_gene: TRBD1

CDR3aa: CASSEGASPGELFF
CDR3nt: TGTGCCAGCAGTGAAGGTGCTAGTCCCGGGGAGCTGTTTTTT
j_gene: TRBJ2-2
v_gene: TRBV6-1
abundance: -
d_gene: -

CDR3aa: CASSQVQTGNTEAFF
CDR3nt: TGTGCCAGCAGCCAAGTTCAGACAGGGAACACTGAAGCTTTCTTT
j_gene: TRBJ1-1
v_gene: TRBV4-2
abundance: -
d_gene: -

CDR3aa: CASRPNEGRGAEAFF
CDR3nt: TGTGCCAGCAGGCCTAATGAAGGGCGGGGGGCTGAAGCTTTCTTT
j_gene: TRBJ1-1
v_gene: TRBV4-2
abundance: -
d_gene: -

CDR3aa: CASSFFNYGYTF
CDR3nt: TGTGCCAGCAGTTTCTTTAACTATGGCTACACCTTC
j_gene: TRBJ1-2
v_gene: TRBV28
abundance: -
d_gene: -

CDR3aa: CASSSPGLAGGGEQFF
CDR3nt: TGTGCCAGCAGCTCGCCGGGACTAGCGGGGGGGGGTGAGCAGTTCTTC
j_gene: TRBJ2-1
v_gene: TRBV7-9
abundance: -
d_gene: TRBD2

CDR3aa: CASRGQGDEQFF
CDR3nt: TGTGCCAGCAGGGGACAGGGGGATGAGCAGTTCTTC
j_gene: TRBJ2-1
v_gene: TRBV2
abundance: -
d_gene: TRBD1

CDR3aa: CASSSVRQGADEKLFF
CDR3nt: TGTGCCAGCAGCTCCGTAAGACAGGGAGCGGACGAAAAACTGTTTTTT
j_gene: TRBJ1-4
v_gene: TRBV5-4
abundance: -
d_gene: TRBD1

CDR3aa: CASSLVQAADTQYF
CDR3nt: TGTGCCAGCAGCTTGGTACAGGCGGCAGATACGCAGTATTTT
j_gene: TRBJ2-3
v_gene: TRBV5-8
abundance: -
d_gene: -

CDR3aa: CASSGLRGQGPADTQYF
CDR3nt: TGTGCCAGCAGCGGCCTCAGAGGACAGGGGCCCGCAGATACGCAGTATTTT
j_gene: TRBJ2-3
v_gene: TRBV9
abundance: -
d_gene: TRBD1

CDR3aa: CASSLDLGQNYGYTF
CDR3nt: TGTGCCAGCAGCTTAGATCTAGGACAGAACTATGGCTACACCTTC
j_gene: TRBJ1-2
v_gene: TRBV7-9
abundance: once
d_gene: -

CDR3aa: CASSDGPPGSQPQHF
CDR3nt: TGTGCCAGCAGTGATGGACCCCCCGGGAGTCAGCCCCAGCATTTT
j_gene: TRBJ1-5
v_gene: TRBV28
abundance: -
d_gene: -

CDR3aa: CASSQTPRDYEQYF
CDR3nt: TGTGCCAGCAGCCAGACTCCCAGGGACTACGAGCAGTACTTC
j_gene: TRBJ2-7
v_gene: TRBV5-4
abundance: -
d_gene: -

CDR3aa: CASSPKIEPRANYGYTF
CDR3nt: TGCGCCAGCAGCCCCAAGATAGAACCGAGAGCTAACTATGGCTACACCTTC
j_gene: TRBJ1-2
v_gene: TRBV4-1
abundance: -
d_gene: -

CDR3aa: CATTEGGLNTEAFF
CDR3nt: TGTGCCACCACGGAGGGCGGACTAAACACTGAAGCTTTCTTT
j_gene: TRBJ1-1
v_gene: TRBV7-2
abundance: -
d_gene: -

CDR3aa: CASSQMGQGGGETQYF
CDR3nt: TGCGCCAGCAGCCAAATGGGTCAGGGCGGGGGAGAGACCCAGTACTTC
j_gene: TRBJ2-5
v_gene: TRBV4-3
abundance: -
d_gene: TRBD2

CDR3aa: CASSWDREAFF
CDR3nt: TGTGCCAGCAGCTGGGACAGGGAAGCTTTCTTT
j_gene: TRBJ1-1
v_gene: TRBV7-9
abundance: -
d_gene: TRBD1

CDR3aa: CASSLSWGTGEGIQYF
CDR3nt: TGTGCCAGCAGTTTATCGTGGGGGACAGGAGAGGGCATTCAGTACTTC
j_gene: TRBJ2-4
v_gene: TRBV27
abundance: -
d_gene: TRBD1

CDR3aa: CASSLGAGLGQETQYF
CDR3nt: TGTGCCAGCAGTTTAGGAGCGGGGCTAGGGCAAGAGACCCAGTACTTC
j_gene: TRBJ2-5
v_gene: TRBV28
abundance: -
d_gene: TRBD2

CDR3aa: CASNLGGGNTEAFF
CDR3nt: TGTGCCAGCAATCTTGGGGGCGGGAACACTGAAGCTTTCTTT
j_gene: TRBJ1-1
v_gene: TRBV28
abundance: -
d_gene: -

CDR3aa: CAWNSWRGEQYF
CDR3nt: TGTGCCTGGAACTCCTGGAGGGGCGAGCAGTACTTC
j_gene: TRBJ2-7
v_gene: TRBV30
abundance: few
d_gene: -

CDR3aa: CASSFQGTGELFF
CDR3nt: TGTGCCAGCAGCTTCCAGGGAACCGGGGAGCTGTTTTTT
j_gene: TRBJ2-2
v_gene: TRBV7-9
abundance: -
d_gene: -

CDR3aa: CASSPKAGWGLREKLFF
CDR3nt: TGTGCCAGCAGCCCCAAAGCGGGCTGGGGTCTAAGGGAAAAACTGTTTTTT
j_gene: TRBJ1-4
v_gene: TRBV11-2
abundance: -
d_gene: -

CDR3aa: CASGRPLNTEAFF
CDR3nt: TGTGCCAGCGGGAGGCCCTTGAACACTGAAGCTTTCTTT
j_gene: TRBJ1-1
v_gene: TRBV28
abundance: -
d_gene: -

CDR3aa: CASSGDRGLFYEQYF
CDR3nt: TGTGCCAGCAGTGGGGACAGGGGGCTCTTTTACGAGCAGTACTTC
j_gene: TRBJ2-7
v_gene: TRBV25-1
abundance: -
d_gene: TRBD1

CDR3aa: CASSLWGVGSYGYTF
CDR3nt: TGTGCCAGCAGTTTATGGGGAGTAGGGAGCTATGGCTACACCTTC
j_gene: TRBJ1-2
v_gene: TRBV27
abundance: -
d_gene: -

CDR3aa: CAWSVNGGGSPLHF
CDR3nt: TGTGCCTGGAGTGTCAACGGGGGGGGATCACCCCTCCACTTT
j_gene: TRBJ1-6
v_gene: TRBV30
abundance: few
d_gene: -

CDR3aa: CASSWSTGTPTDTQYF
CDR3nt: TGTGCCAGCAGCTGGAGTACCGGGACTCCCACAGATACGCAGTATTTT
j_gene: TRBJ2-3
v_gene: TRBV11-3
abundance: once
d_gene: -

CDR3aa: CASSYVQGGSYGYTF
CDR3nt: TGTGCCAGCAGTTACGTACAGGGGGGCAGCTATGGCTACACCTTC
j_gene: TRBJ1-2
v_gene: TRBV6-5
abundance: -
d_gene: TRBD1

CDR3aa: CARLWDSRKETQYF
CDR3nt: TGTGCCAGATTGTGGGACTCGCGGAAAGAGACCCAGTACTTC
j_gene: TRBJ2-5
v_gene: TRBV6-1
abundance: few
d_gene: -

CDR3aa: CACGTDSNYGYTF
CDR3nt: TGTGCCTGCGGGACAGACTCTAACTATGGCTACACCTTC
j_gene: TRBJ1-2
v_gene: TRBV30
abundance: -
d_gene: TRBD1

CDR3aa: CASSDRAGQPQHF
CDR3nt: TGTGCCAGCAGCGATCGGGCAGGGCAGCCCCAGCATTTT
j_gene: TRBJ1-5
v_gene: TRBV7-2
abundance: -
d_gene: -

CDR3aa: CASSEGQNYGYTF
CDR3nt: TGCGCCAGCAGCGAAGGACAGAACTATGGCTACACCTTC
j_gene: TRBJ1-2
v_gene: TRBV4-3
abundance: few
d_gene: -

CDR3aa: CASSFGTDNQPQHF
CDR3nt: TGTGCCAGCAGCTTCGGGACAGACAATCAGCCCCAGCATTTT
j_gene: TRBJ1-5
v_gene: TRBV7-9
abundance: -
d_gene: TRBD1

CDR3aa: CASSPTSRTEAFF
CDR3nt: TGTGCCAGCTCACCCACCTCGAGGACTGAAGCTTTCTTT
j_gene: TRBJ1-1
v_gene: TRBV18
abundance: -
d_gene: -

CDR3aa: CASSPWPGGYGYTF
CDR3nt: TGTGCCAGCAGCCCCTGGCCGGGAGGCTATGGCTACACCTTC
j_gene: TRBJ1-2
v_gene: TRBV5-5
abundance: -
d_gene: -

CDR3aa: CASSLDRGSYNEQFF
CDR3nt: TGTGCCAGCAGCTTAGACAGGGGTTCCTACAATGAGCAGTTCTTC
j_gene: TRBJ2-1
v_gene: TRBV11-2
abundance: few
d_gene: -

CDR3aa: CASSLFPGQAYEQYF
CDR3nt: TGTGCCAGCAGTTTATTTCCAGGACAGGCCTACGAGCAGTACTTC
j_gene: TRBJ2-7
v_gene: TRBV28
abundance: -
d_gene: TRBD1

CDR3aa: CASSWGGGGFNEQYF
CDR3nt: TGTGCCAGCAGCTGGGGCGGGGGGGGCTTCAACGAGCAGTACTTC
j_gene: TRBJ2-7
v_gene: TRBV6-5
abundance: -
d_gene: TRBD2